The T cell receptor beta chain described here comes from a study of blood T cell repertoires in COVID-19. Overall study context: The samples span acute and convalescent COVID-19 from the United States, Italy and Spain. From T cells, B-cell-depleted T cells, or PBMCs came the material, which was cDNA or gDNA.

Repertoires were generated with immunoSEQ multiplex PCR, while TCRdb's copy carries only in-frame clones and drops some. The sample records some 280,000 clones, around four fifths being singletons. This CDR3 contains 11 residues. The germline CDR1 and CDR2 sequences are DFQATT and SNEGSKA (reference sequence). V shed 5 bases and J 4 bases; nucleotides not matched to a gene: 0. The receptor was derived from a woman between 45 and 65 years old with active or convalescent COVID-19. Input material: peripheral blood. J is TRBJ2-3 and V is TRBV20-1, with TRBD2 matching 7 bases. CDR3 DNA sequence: TGCAGTGCTGCGGGGGCAGATACGCAGTATTTT. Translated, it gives CSAAGADTQYF.